The source of this T cell receptor (beta chain) is a study of shared clonotypes between healthy human individuals. Overall study findings and caveats: When naive CD4 clonotypes were compared across a handful of donors, around 5% were shared. A generally larger estimated richness was seen in naive subsets than in memory subsets.

The CDR3 length is 17 residues. Germline V CDR1 and CDR2: MDHEN, SYDVKM. Trimming pared 2 bases from V and 5 bases from J, leaving 21 bases between. Replicate sorted-subset PCRs were loaded with 150 to 200 ng DNA, about 31,000 T cell genomes. The data were produced by immunoSEQ multiplex PCR, yet TCRdb's version contains in-frame clones alone and is incomplete. In the table there are approximately 1.9 million clones, roughly 95% of which are singletons. Notes on this clone: No antigen is known for it.

The naive CD8 subset, CD45RO-negative cells positively selected for CCR7, excluded terminally differentiated effector memory CD45RA+ cells. All the donors were Caucasian adults who lived in Nashville, Tennessee. Sequencing was done on a sample of naive CD8+ T cells from PBMCs. This receptor was taken from a man aged 18 to 30 in good health. Some clones in this sample may be carry-over from other donors' samples. J is TRBJ1-2 and V is TRBV28, with a weak D call TRBD1 (6 bases). CDR3 nucleotides: TGTGCCAGCAGTTTAGTTGGGGGGGCGCCGACCGGGTATGGCTACACCTTC. Translating it yields CASSLVGGAPTGYGYTF.